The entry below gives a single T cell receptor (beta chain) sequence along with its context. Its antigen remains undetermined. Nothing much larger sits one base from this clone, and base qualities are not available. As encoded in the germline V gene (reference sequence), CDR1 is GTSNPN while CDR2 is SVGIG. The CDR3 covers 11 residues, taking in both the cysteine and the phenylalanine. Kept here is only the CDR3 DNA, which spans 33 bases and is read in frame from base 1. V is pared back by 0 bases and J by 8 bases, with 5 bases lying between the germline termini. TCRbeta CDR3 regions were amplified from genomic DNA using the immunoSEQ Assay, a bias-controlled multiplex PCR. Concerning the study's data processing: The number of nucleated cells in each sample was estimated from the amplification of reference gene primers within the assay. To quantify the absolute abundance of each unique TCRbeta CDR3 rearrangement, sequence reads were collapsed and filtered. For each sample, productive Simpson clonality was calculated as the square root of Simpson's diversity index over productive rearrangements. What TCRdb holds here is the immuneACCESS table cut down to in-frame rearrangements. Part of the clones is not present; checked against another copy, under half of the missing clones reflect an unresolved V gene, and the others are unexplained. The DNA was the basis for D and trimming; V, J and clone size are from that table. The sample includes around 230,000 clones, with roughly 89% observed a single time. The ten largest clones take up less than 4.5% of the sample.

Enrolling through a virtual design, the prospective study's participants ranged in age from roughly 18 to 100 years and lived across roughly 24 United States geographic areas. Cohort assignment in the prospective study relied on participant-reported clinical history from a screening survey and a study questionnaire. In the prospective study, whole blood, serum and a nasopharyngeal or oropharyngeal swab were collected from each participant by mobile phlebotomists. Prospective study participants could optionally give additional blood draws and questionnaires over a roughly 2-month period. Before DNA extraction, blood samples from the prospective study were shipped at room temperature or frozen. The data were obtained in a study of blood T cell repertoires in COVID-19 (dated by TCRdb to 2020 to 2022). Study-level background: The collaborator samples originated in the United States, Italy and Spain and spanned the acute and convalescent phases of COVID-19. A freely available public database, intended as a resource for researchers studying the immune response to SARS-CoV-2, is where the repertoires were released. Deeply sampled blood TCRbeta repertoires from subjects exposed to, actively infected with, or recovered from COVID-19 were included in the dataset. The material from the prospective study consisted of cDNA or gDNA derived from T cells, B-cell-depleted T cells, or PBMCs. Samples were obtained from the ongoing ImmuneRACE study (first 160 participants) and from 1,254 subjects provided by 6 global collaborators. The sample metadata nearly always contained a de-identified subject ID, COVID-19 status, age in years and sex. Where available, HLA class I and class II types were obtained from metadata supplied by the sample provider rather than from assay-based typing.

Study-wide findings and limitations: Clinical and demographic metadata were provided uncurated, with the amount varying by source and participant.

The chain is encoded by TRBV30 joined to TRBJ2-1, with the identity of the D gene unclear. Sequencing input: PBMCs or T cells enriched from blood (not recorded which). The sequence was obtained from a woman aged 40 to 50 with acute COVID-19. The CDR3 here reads CAWSVADEQFF. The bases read TGTGCCTGGAGTGTAGCTGATGAGCAGTTCTTC.